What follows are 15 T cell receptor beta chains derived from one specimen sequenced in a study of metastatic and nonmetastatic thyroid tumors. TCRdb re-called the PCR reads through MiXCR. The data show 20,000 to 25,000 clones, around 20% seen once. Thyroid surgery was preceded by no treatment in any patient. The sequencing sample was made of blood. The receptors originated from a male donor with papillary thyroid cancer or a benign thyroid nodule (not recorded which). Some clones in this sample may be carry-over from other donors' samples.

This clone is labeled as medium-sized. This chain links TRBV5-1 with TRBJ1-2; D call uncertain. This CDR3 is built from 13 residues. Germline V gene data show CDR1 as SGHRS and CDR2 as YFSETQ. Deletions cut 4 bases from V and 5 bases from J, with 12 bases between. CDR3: CASSQDGKYGYTF. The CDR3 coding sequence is TGCGCCAGCAGCCAGGACGGGAAATATGGCTACACCTTC.

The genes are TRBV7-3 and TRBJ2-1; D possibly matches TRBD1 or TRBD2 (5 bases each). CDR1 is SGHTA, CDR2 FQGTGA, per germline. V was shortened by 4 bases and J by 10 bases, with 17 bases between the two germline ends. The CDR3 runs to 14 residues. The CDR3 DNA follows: TGTGCCAGCAGCTCCCATGGGACGGCGACGGAGCAGTTCTTC. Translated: CASSSHGTATEQFF. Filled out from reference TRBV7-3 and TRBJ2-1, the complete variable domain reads GAGVSQTPSNKVTEKGKYVELRCDPISGHTALYWYRQSLGQGPEFLIYFQGTGAADDSGLPNDRFFAVRPEGSVSTLKIQRTERGDSAVYLCASSSHGTATEQFFGPGTRLTVL.

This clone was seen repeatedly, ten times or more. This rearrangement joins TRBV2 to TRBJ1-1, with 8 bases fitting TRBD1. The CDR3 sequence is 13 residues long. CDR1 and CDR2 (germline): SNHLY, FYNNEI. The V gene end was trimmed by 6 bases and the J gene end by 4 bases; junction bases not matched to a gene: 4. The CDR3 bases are TGTGCCAGCAGAGTTACAGGGGGCACTGAAGCTTTCTTT. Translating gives CASRVTGGTEAFF.

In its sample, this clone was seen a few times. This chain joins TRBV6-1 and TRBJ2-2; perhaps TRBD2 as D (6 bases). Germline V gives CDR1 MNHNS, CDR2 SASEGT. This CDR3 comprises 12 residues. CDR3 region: CAAEGGAGELFF. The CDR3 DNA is TGTGCGGCGGAGGGTGGCGCCGGGGAGCTGTTTTTT.

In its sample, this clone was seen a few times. CDR3: CASSPQQISGYEQYF. DNA for the CDR3: TGCGCCAGCAGCCCACAACAGATCTCCGGCTACGAGCAGTACTTC. V is TRBV5-1 and J is TRBJ2-7; D remains ambiguous. The CDR3 covers 15 residues. The germline gives CDR1 SGHRS, CDR2 YFSETQ. The V and J ends lost 4 bases and 3 bases respectively, with 17 bases between them.

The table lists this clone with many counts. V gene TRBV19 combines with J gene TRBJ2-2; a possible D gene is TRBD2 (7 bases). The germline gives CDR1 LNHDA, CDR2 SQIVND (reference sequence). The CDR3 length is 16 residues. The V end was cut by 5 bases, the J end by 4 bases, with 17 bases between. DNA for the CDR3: TGTGCCAGTAGTCTACCGAGGGGGGGGAGCACCGGGGAGCTGTTTTTT. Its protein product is CASSLPRGGSTGELFF.

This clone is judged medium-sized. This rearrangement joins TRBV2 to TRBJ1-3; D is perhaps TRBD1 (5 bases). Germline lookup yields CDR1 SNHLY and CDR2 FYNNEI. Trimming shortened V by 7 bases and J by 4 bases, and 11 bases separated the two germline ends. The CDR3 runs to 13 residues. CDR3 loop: CASNGGSGNTIYF. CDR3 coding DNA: TGTGCCAGCAATGGGGGGTCCGGAAACACCATATATTTT.

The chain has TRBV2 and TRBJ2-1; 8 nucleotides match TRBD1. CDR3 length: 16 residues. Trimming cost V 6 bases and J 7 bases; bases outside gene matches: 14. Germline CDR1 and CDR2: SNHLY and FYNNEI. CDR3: CASRLPLGDRMNEQFF. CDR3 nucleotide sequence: TGTGCCAGCAGGCTCCCCCTGGGGGACAGGATGAATGAGCAGTTCTTC.

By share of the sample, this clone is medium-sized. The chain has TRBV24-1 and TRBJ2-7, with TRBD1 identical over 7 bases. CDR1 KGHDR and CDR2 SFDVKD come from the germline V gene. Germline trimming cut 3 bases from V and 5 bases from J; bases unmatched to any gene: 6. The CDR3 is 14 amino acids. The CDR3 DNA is TGTGCCACCAGTGATCCGGCACAGGGGAACGAGCAGTACTTC. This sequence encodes CATSDPAQGNEQYF.

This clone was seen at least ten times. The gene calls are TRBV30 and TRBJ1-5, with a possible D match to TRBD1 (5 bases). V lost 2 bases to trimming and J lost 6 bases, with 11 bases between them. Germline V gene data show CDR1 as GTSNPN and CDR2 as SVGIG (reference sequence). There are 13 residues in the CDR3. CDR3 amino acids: CAWSSQGAQPQHF. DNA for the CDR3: TGTGCCTGGAGTTCGCAGGGTGCTCAGCCCCAGCATTTT.

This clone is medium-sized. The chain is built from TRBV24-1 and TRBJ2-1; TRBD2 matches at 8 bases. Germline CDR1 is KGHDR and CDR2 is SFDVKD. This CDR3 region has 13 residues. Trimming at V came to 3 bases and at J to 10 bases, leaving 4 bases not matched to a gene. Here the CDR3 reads CATSDGTRSEQFF. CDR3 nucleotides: TGTGCCACCAGTGATGGGACTAGGTCCGAGCAGTTCTTC.

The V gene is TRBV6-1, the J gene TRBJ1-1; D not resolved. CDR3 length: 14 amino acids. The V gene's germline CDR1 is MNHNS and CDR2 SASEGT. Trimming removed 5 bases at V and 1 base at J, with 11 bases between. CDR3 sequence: CASSPLIENTEAFF. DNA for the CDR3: TGTGCCAGCAGTCCACTCATAGAGAACACTGAAGCTTTCTTT.

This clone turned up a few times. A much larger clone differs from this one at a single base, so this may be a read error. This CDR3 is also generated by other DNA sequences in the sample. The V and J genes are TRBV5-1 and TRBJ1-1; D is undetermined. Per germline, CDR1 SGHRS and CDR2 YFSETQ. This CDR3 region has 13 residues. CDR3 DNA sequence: TGCGCCAGCAGCTTGGAGGCGAACACCGAAGCTTTCTTT. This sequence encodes CASSLEANTEAFF.

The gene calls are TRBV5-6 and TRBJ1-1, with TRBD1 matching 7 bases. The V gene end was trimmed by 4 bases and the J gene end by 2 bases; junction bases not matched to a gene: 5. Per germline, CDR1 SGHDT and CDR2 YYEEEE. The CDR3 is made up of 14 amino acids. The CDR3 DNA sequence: TGTGCCAGCAGCGTAGGGACAGTCAACACTGAAGCTTTCTTT. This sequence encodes CASSVGTVNTEAFF.

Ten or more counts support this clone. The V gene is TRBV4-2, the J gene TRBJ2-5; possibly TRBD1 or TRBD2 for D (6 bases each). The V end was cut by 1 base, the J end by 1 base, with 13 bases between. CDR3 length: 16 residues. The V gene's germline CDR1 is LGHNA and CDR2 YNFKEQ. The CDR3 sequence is CASSQGEAGVQETQYF. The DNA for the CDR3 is TGTGCCAGCAGCCAAGGGGAGGCAGGGGTCCAAGAGACCCAGTACTTC.